The 3 T cell receptor beta chains below all came from one sample that was sequenced in a study of a mutant IDH1 vaccine in newly diagnosed glioma. Their target antigens are unknown. Time point meaning: week 11, during vaccination. The study gave 300 ug of mutant IDH1 20-mer peptide per vaccine dose, with topical imiquimod. Here immunoSEQ multiplex PCR was the method, and the copy in TCRdb shows in-frame clones only, minus some. Among under 150,000 clones, 85% to 90% were seen once, and the ten largest hold 0.5% to 0.65%. This material consisted of PBMCs, taken from a glioma patient whose treatment included an IDH1 peptide vaccine. The receptors were gathered from a woman in her 50s with glioma.

This chain connects TRBV6-5 to TRBJ2-7; a weak D match, TRBD1 (6 bases). Trimming took off 0 bases at V and 3 bases at J, with 9 bases between the two ends. Germline CDR1 and CDR2: MNHEY and SVGAGI. CDR3 size: 14 residues. The CDR3 DNA reads as TGTGCCAGCAGTTACTCAGAAGGGGGCTACGAGCAGTACTTC. Its protein is CASSYSEGGYEQYF.

The chain carries TRBV27 and TRBJ2-5; 9 positions agree with TRBD2. Germline V gene data show CDR1 as MNHEY and CDR2 as SMNVEV (reference sequence). The V segment lost 8 bases and the J segment 2 bases; nucleotides outside the gene matches: 18. This CDR3 comprises 18 residues. The CDR3 protein is CASRHQADSGSEQETQYF. As DNA, the CDR3 is TGTGCCAGCCGCCACCAGGCGGATAGCGGGAGTGAACAAGAGACCCAGTACTTC.

V usage is TRBV11-2 and J usage is TRBJ1-4; D is perhaps TRBD1 (5 bases). Germline CDR1 and CDR2: SGHAT and FQNNGV. With 1 base removed from V and 0 bases from J, the gap between germline ends came to 15 bases. The CDR3 sequence is 18 residues long. Written as DNA, the CDR3 is TGTGCCAGCAGCTTAGTACTAGGGGCAGCGGCAACTAATGAAAAACTGTTTTTT. This gives the protein CASSLVLGAAATNEKLFF.